One sample yielded the 31 T cell receptor beta chains listed below, sequenced in a study of CD4 T cells in relation to SARS-CoV-2 and coronaviruses. TCRdb's copy holds only in-frame clones and misses some; the assay was immunoSEQ multiplex PCR. The profile shows about 55,000 clones, about nine tenths of them singletons. Unexposed donor CD4+ T cells date from 2011-2018, before the COVID-19 pandemic. The sample taken for sequencing was memory CD4+ T cells from PBMCs. Source of these receptors: a human donor in good health.

The chain uses TRBV5-1 and TRBJ2-3; 11 bases fit TRBD2. The CDR3 spans 15 residues. The junction had 2 bases not matched to a gene; V was cut back by 0 bases and J by 5 bases. Germline assignment: CDR1 SGHRS and CDR2 YFSETQ. CDR3 nucleotide sequence: TGCGCCAGCAGCTTGGTCGGACTAGCGGGAGATACGCAGTATTTT. It translates to CASSLVGLAGDTQYF.

This clone was recorded only once. The chain is built from TRBV28 and TRBJ1-3; TRBD1 might be the D (6 bases). V lost 9 bases to trimming and J lost 4 bases, with 16 bases between them. Germline CDR1 is MDHEN and CDR2 is SYDVKM. This CDR3 has 14 residues. CDR3 amino acids: CASSPQGLGNTIYF. The CDR3 region has the DNA TGTGCCAGTTCCCCACAGGGTCTCGGAAACACCATATATTTT.

The rearrangement joins TRBV28 to TRBJ1-4; the D gene is possibly TRBD1 (5 bases). CDR3 length: 13 residues. CDR1 and CDR2 (germline): MDHEN, SYDVKM. Trimming removed 6 bases from V and 5 bases from J, with 10 bases in between. The CDR3 region has the DNA TGTGCCAGCAGACGGGGACCGAATGAAAAACTGTTTTTT. Translated: CASRRGPNEKLFF.

The chain has TRBV6-1 and TRBJ1-6; D remains ambiguous. This CDR3 is 15 amino acids long. V lost 2 bases, J lost 0 bases, and 5 bases lay in between. Per the germline V gene, CDR1 is MNHNS and CDR2 is SASEGT. DNA for the CDR3: TGTGCCAGCAGTGAACAGAGCTCCTATAATTCACCCCTCCACTTT. The encoded protein is CASSEQSSYNSPLHF.

The chain joins TRBV20-1 to TRBJ1-1; D is uncertain. With 3 bases removed from V and 0 bases from J, the gap between germline ends came to 11 bases. Germline assignment: CDR1 DFQATT and CDR2 SNEGSKA (reference sequence). The CDR3 contains 14 residues. Here the CDR3 reads CSASFGVMNTEAFF. DNA for the CDR3: TGCAGTGCTAGTTTCGGAGTCATGAACACTGAAGCTTTCTTT.

This chain links TRBV11-2 with TRBJ1-3, with TRBD1 matching 7 bases. Germline-derived CDR1 and CDR2 are SGHAT and FQNNGV. Trimming removed 5 bases from V and 4 bases from J; junction bases left unmatched: 8. The CDR3 has 15 amino acids. In DNA, the CDR3 is TGTGCCAGCAGCAGCAACAGGGGTCGGGGAAACACCATATATTTT. Translating it yields CASSSNRGRGNTIYF.

The gene calls are TRBV9 and TRBJ2-1, with TRBD2 matching 9 bases. CDR3 length: 15 amino acids. Germline assignment: CDR1 SGDLS and CDR2 YYNGEE. Trimming cost V 3 bases and J 0 bases; bases outside gene matches: 1. CDR3 region: CASSEGLASYNEQFF. The CDR3 DNA sequence: TGTGCCAGCAGCGAGGGACTAGCCTCCTACAATGAGCAGTTCTTC.

This rearrangement joins TRBV7-9 to TRBJ2-3; TRBD2 agrees at 7 bases. V shed 5 bases, J shed 9 bases, and the junction held 5 bases outside the gene matches. This CDR3 region has 12 residues. CDR1 SEHNR and CDR2 FQNEAQ come from the germline V gene (reference sequence). CDR3 region: CASSPSGVTQYF. CDR3 nucleotide sequence: TGTGCCAGCAGCCCGAGCGGGGTGACGCAGTATTTT.

V is TRBV18 and J is TRBJ2-5; D perhaps matches TRBD1 (5 bases). The CDR3 has 17 amino acids. CDR1 and CDR2 from the germline V gene are KGHSH and LQKENI. V gave up 2 bases and J gave up 5 bases, with 21 bases separating them. CDR3 sequence (DNA): TGTGCCAGCTCACCATGGTTTAAAGGGGCGACGGTCGAGACCCAGTACTTC. Protein product: CASSPWFKGATVETQYF.

The CDR3 sequence is CASSEAIYPLGGGPDTGELFF. CDR3 DNA sequence: TGTGCCAGCAGTGAAGCGATATACCCACTAGGGGGGGGACCGGACACCGGGGAGCTGTTTTTT. The V and J genes are TRBV6-1 and TRBJ2-2, with D possibly matching TRBD2 (7 bases). The CDR3 loop spans 21 amino acids. Looked up from germline, CDR1 is MNHNS and CDR2 is SASEGT. The V end lost 0 bases, the J end lost 3 bases, and 26 bases lay between the germline ends.

This chain's CDR3 is CASSLGVGDTQYF. CDR3 bases: TGTGCCAGCAGCTTAGGGGTCGGGGATACGCAGTATTTT. The V call is TRBV11-2, the J call TRBJ2-3; no reliable D call. The CDR3 is made up of 13 amino acids. Germline CDR1 SGHAT, CDR2 FQNNGV. The V and J ends lost 1 base and 6 bases respectively, with 8 bases between them.

This clone was seen more than once but under ten times. This chain links TRBV19 with TRBJ1-2; possibly TRBD1 for D (6 bases). CDR1 LNHDA and CDR2 SQIVND come from the germline V gene (reference sequence). Deletions cut 7 bases from V and 5 bases from J, with 11 bases between. The CDR3 has 12 amino acids. The CDR3 DNA reads as TGTGCCAGTACCATAGGACAGTATGGCTACACCTTC. This codes for CASTIGQYGYTF.

V gene TRBV3-1 (or the pseudogene TRBV3-2) combines with J gene TRBJ1-2; no clear D gene. The CDR3 runs to 15 residues. CDR1 is LGHDT and CDR2 is YNNKEL in the germline V gene (reference sequence). Trimming shortened V by 5 bases and J by 4 bases, and 17 bases separated the two germline ends. The chain's CDR3 is CASSEHKDRSYGYTF. In nucleotides, the CDR3 is TGTGCCAGCAGCGAGCATAAGGACCGGAGCTATGGCTACACCTTC.

The CDR3 here is CASRRPGLAGINEQFF. In DNA form, the CDR3 reads TGTGCCAGCCGAAGGCCGGGACTAGCGGGAATAAATGAGCAGTTCTTC. The V and J genes are TRBV19 and TRBJ2-1, with 13 bases identical to TRBD2. The trim removed 9 bases at V and 7 bases at J, leaving 12 bases unmatched. Germline lookup yields CDR1 LNHDA and CDR2 SQIVND (reference sequence). The CDR3 runs to 16 residues.

J is TRBJ2-5 and V is TRBV5-1; no reliable D call. The CDR3 has 14 amino acids. Germline CDR1 reads SGHRS; CDR2 reads YFSETQ. V dropped 0 bases and J dropped 4 bases, with 10 bases sitting between them. CDR3 bases: TGCGCCAGCAGCTTGGGCACTCGGTCAGAGACCCAGTACTTC. Encoded protein: CASSLGTRSETQYF.

V and J are TRBV13 and TRBJ2-1, with TRBD1 matching 9 bases. CDR3 length equals 15 residues. The trim removed 5 bases at V and 5 bases at J, leaving 7 bases unmatched. The germline CDR1 and CDR2 sequences are PRHDT and FYEKMQ (reference sequence). The CDR3 protein is CASSPRGQGHNEQFF. In nucleotides, the CDR3 is TGTGCCAGCAGCCCTAGGGGACAGGGTCACAATGAGCAGTTCTTC.

This sequence joins TRBV4-1 and TRBJ2-5; TRBD1 is a possible D gene (7 bases). V dropped 3 bases and J dropped 4 bases, with 15 bases sitting between them. The V gene's germline CDR1 is MGHRA and CDR2 YSYEKL. There are 15 residues in the CDR3. Here the CDR3 reads CASSQDRQGGETQYF. CDR3 bases: TGCGCCAGCAGCCAGGATAGACAGGGAGGAGAGACCCAGTACTTC.

This clone was recorded only once. CDR3 sequence reads: CASSEGISRGVEAFF. The CDR3 DNA reads as TGTGCCAGCAGTGAAGGCATTAGCAGGGGGGTTGAAGCTTTCTTT. The V call is TRBV6-1, the J call TRBJ1-1; 7 nucleotides match TRBD1. Germline CDR1 and CDR2: MNHNS and SASEGT. J gave up 7 bases and V 1 base, and 9 bases lay outside the gene matches. The CDR3 is 15 residues long.

This clone was counted only a few times. The genes are TRBV9 and TRBJ1-5; D unclear. The CDR3 has 13 amino acids. The germline V gene encodes CDR1 SGDLS and CDR2 YYNGEE. Trimming left V 1 base short and J 5 bases short, with 7 bases between. CDR3 DNA: TGTGCCAGCAGCGTAAGCGGTGATCAGCCCCAGCATTTT. This translates into CASSVSGDQPQHF.

A single count supports this clone. This sequence joins TRBV11-2 and TRBJ1-6; TRBD1 aligns across 7 bases. Germline V gene data show CDR1 as SGHAT and CDR2 as FQNNGV. The CDR3 is made up of 19 amino acids. V was pared by 5 bases and J by 2 bases, with 15 bases of the junction left unmatched. The CDR3 sequence: CASSPRGTAENAYNSPLHF. CDR3 DNA: TGTGCCAGCAGCCCGAGAGGGACAGCTGAAAACGCCTATAATTCACCCCTCCACTTT.

This clone was detected once. The chain is built from TRBV11-2 and TRBJ2-3, with unresolved D. The CDR3 totals 13 residues. V shed 1 base and J shed 2 bases, with 4 bases lying between them. Germline values: CDR1 SGHAT, CDR2 FQNNGV. This CDR3 is CASSLGYTDTQYF. For the CDR3, the DNA is TGTGCCAGCAGCTTAGGCTACACAGATACGCAGTATTTT. Supplemented by reference TRBV11-2 and TRBJ2-3, the full variable domain reads EAGVAQSPRYKIIEKRQSVAFWCNPISGHATLYWYQQILGQGPKLLIQFQNNGVVDDSQLPKDRFSAERLKGVDSTLKIQPAKLEDSAVYLCASSLGYTDTQYFGPGTRLTVL.

This clone was picked up one time. The chain joins TRBV5-1 to TRBJ2-4; 13 positions match TRBD2. Germline V gene sequence: CDR1 SGHRS, CDR2 YFSETQ. The CDR3 is 17 residues long. V trimming: 5 bases; J trimming: 6 bases; junction bases outside the gene matches: 11. The CDR3 region is CASRNGLAGDFRNIQYF. CDR3 coding DNA: TGCGCCAGCAGGAACGGACTAGCGGGAGACTTTAGAAACATTCAGTACTTC.

This chain joins TRBV7-9 and TRBJ1-5; 7 bases agree with TRBD1. Trimming cost V 5 bases and J 2 bases; bases outside gene matches: 3. CDR3 length equals 14 residues. Per the germline V gene, CDR1 is SEHNR and CDR2 is FQNEAQ (reference sequence). The DNA of the CDR3 is TGTGCCAGCAGCGTAGGGACAGGCAATCAGCCCCAGCATTTT. Its translation is CASSVGTGNQPQHF.

The rearrangement uses TRBV14 and TRBJ2-7; TRBD2 matches 8 bases. J lost 6 bases, V lost 3 bases, and 7 bases had no gene match. Germline CDR1 SGHDN, CDR2 FVKESK. The CDR3 extends over 14 amino acids. CDR3 protein: CASSHRGSGVEQYF. In DNA form, the CDR3 reads TGTGCCAGCAGCCACAGGGGTAGCGGGGTCGAGCAGTACTTC.

The chain is built from TRBV15 and TRBJ2-2; no firm D call. CDR1 is LNHNV and CDR2 is YYDKDF in the germline V gene (reference sequence). Trimming cost V 1 base and J 7 bases, with 7 bases left between them. The CDR3 covers 13 residues. In DNA, the CDR3 is TGTGCCACCAGCAGAGTGTCGGGCGGGGAGCTGTTTTTT. Translated: CATSRVSGGELFF.

The chain combines TRBV18 with TRBJ2-3; D unresolved. The germline CDR1 and CDR2 sequences are KGHSH and LQKENI. This CDR3 has 15 amino acids. Trimming removed 2 bases from V and 0 bases from J, with 9 bases in between. The CDR3 DNA reads as TGTGCCAGCTCACCAACATTCCCTAGCACAGATACGCAGTATTTT. Protein: CASSPTFPSTDTQYF.

This clone was observed a handful of times. This rearrangement joins TRBV4-2 to TRBJ1-5; 10 bases map to TRBD1. The CDR3 runs 16 residues. The germline gives CDR1 LGHNA, CDR2 YNFKEQ. Trimming took 1 base from V and 3 from J; bases not matched to a gene: 3. The CDR3 region has the DNA TGTGCCAGCAGCCAAGGGGACAGGGGAGTCAATCAGCCCCAGCATTTT. Protein product: CASSQGDRGVNQPQHF.

This chain uses TRBV5-4 with TRBJ2-3; D is perhaps TRBD1 (6 bases). CDR3 length: 15 residues. The germline CDR1 and CDR2 sequences are SGHNT and YYREEE (reference sequence). V lost 6 bases and J 4 bases, leaving 18 bases between the germline ends. CDR3 DNA sequence: TGTGCCAGCACCGTTAAGTCTGGACAGCCAGATACGCAGTATTTT. Protein sequence: CASTVKSGQPDTQYF.

This clone came up a few times. The chain employs TRBV7-2 and TRBJ2-6, with a tentative D call TRBD1 (5 bases). The CDR3 is 16 amino acids. CDR1 is SGHTA, CDR2 FQGNSA, per germline. Trimming removed 5 bases at V and 0 bases at J, with 11 bases between. CDR3 sequence (DNA): TGTGCCAGCAGCCCAACGACAGTCTCTGGGGCCAACGTCCTGACTTTC. Translating it yields CASSPTTVSGANVLTF.

The V gene is TRBV19, the J gene TRBJ2-3; D possibly corresponds to TRBD1 (6 bases). The CDR3 has 15 residues. Trimming removed 4 bases at V and 6 bases at J, with 17 bases between. Germline lookup yields CDR1 LNHDA and CDR2 SQIVND (reference sequence). The DNA of the CDR3 is TGTGCCAGTAGTACAGAGGACAGTCGGCCGGATACGCAGTATTTT. Its protein is CASSTEDSRPDTQYF.

The rearrangement links TRBV5-1 to TRBJ2-7, with 9 bases that match TRBD2. With 5 bases clipped from V and 0 bases from J, the junction kept 6 bases outside the gene matches. The CDR3 is 15 amino acids. Germline V CDR1 and CDR2: SGHRS, YFSETQ. The CDR3 spells CASRQISGSSYEQYF. CDR3 coding DNA: TGCGCCAGCAGGCAGATTAGCGGGAGCTCCTACGAGCAGTACTTC.